This TCR beta chain was recorded in a study of blood T cells in healthy people across ages. Study-wide results and caveats: Among long-lived donors, naive CD4+ cells were more numerous and diversity higher than in aged donors. Naive and antigen-experienced cells could not be conclusively compared, given unsorted PBMCs.

The CDR3 is made up of 14 amino acids. V gave up 8 bases and J gave up 0 bases, with 17 bases separating them. Germline V CDR1 and CDR2: DFQATT, SNEGSKA (reference sequence). This clonotype appeared many times. As yet, its antigen is unknown. A second PCR of 7 to 11 cycles used a sample-barcoded 5' primer and a J-beta primer mix. TCRdb recomputed calls from the 5' RACE reads with MiXCR, one row per CDR3 protein. Of roughly 1,700,000 distinct CDR3 sequences detected, over 25% appear once; the ten largest clones hold around 7.7%. The chain employs TRBV20-1 and TRBJ2-7, with D perhaps being TRBD1 or TRBD2 (5 bases each). The sample taken for sequencing was blood. The origin of this receptor is a woman aged 25 to 45 in good health. In DNA form, the CDR3 reads TGCAGTACCGTCGGGGACCACAGCTCCTACGAGCAGTACTTC. The encoded protein is CSTVGDHSSYEQYF.